This entry lists 27 T cell receptor beta chains sequenced from one sample in a study of shared clonotypes between healthy human individuals. Naive CD8 cells comprised CD45RO-negative, CCR7-positively selected cells, excluding terminally differentiated effector memory CD45RA+ cells. The table came from immunoSEQ multiplex PCR; TCRdb's copy has only in-frame clones and leaves some out. Of 1.5 million to 2.5 million clones detected, around 96% appear once; the ten largest clones hold around 1%. The source material was naive CD8+ T cells sorted from blood. Every receptor here comes from a young man in good health.

V gene TRBV19 combines with J gene TRBJ1-6; tentatively, D is TRBD1 (5 bases). Germline assignment: CDR1 LNHDA and CDR2 SQIVND (reference sequence). This CDR3 is 15 amino acids long. Trimming cost V 9 bases and J 10 bases, with 22 bases left between them. This CDR3 reads CARIPQGAAGSPLHF. The CDR3 DNA sequence: TGTGCCAGAATCCCGCAGGGTGCGGCAGGGTCACCCCTCCACTTT.

This chain links TRBV27 with TRBJ2-7; 9 bases match TRBD1. Germline loops: CDR1 MNHEY, CDR2 SMNVEV (reference sequence). CDR3 size: 15 residues. Unmatched junction bases numbered 4, after V lost 0 bases and J lost 4 bases. The CDR3: CASSLSGTGWYEQYF. DNA for the CDR3: TGTGCCAGCAGTTTATCTGGGACAGGGTGGTACGAGCAGTACTTC.

The chain recombines TRBV23-1 with TRBJ1-2; weak D call: TRBD1 (6 bases). TRBV23-1 is assigned to the ORF class and has an uncertain function. The V gene lost 4 bases and the J gene lost 0 bases, with 9 bases spanning the gap. CDR3 length equals 14 residues. The CDR3 spells CASSPDSSNYGYTF. The CDR3 DNA reads as TGCGCCAGCAGTCCGGACAGCTCTAACTATGGCTACACCTTC.

The CDR3 spells CASSQGGVNQPQHF. The CDR3 DNA sequence: TGTGCCAGCAGTCAAGGAGGGGTCAATCAGCCCCAGCATTTT. The chain carries TRBV6-5 and TRBJ1-5; D might be TRBD1 (5 bases). V was pared by 5 bases and J by 3 bases, with 11 bases between. This CDR3 has 14 amino acids. Germline V gene data show CDR1 as MNHEY and CDR2 as SVGAGI.

The gene calls are TRBV28 and TRBJ1-1, with D perhaps TRBD1 (6 bases). Per germline, CDR1 MDHEN and CDR2 SYDVKM. Deletions cut 0 bases from V and 1 base from J, with 9 bases between. The CDR3 has 15 residues. In DNA, the CDR3 is TGTGCCAGCAGTTTATGGACAGGTTCGAACACTGAAGCTTTCTTT. It is translated as CASSLWTGSNTEAFF.

This clone was recorded once. Other DNA variants within this sample encode the same CDR3. The chain recombines TRBV11-2 with TRBJ2-1; D ambiguous. The germline gives CDR1 SGHAT, CDR2 FQNNGV. The length of the CDR3 is 12 residues. The V end lost 2 bases, the J end lost 7 bases, and 6 bases lay between the germline ends. CDR3 sequence reads: CASSLYSNEQFF. The CDR3 coding sequence is TGTGCCAGCAGCTTATACTCTAATGAGCAGTTCTTC.

The chain is built from TRBV27 and TRBJ1-2; D is perhaps TRBD1 (6 bases). The CDR3 consists of 14 residues. Germline V gives CDR1 MNHEY, CDR2 SMNVEV (reference sequence). V lost 6 bases and J lost 7, with 18 bases in between. This CDR3 is CASRPEGGAGGYTF. The CDR3 DNA follows: TGTGCCAGCAGACCCGAAGGGGGGGCGGGTGGCTACACCTTC.

This clone was picked up one time. This rearrangement joins TRBV7-9 to TRBJ2-2, with a possible D match to TRBD1 (5 bases). The germline CDR1 and CDR2 sequences are SEHNR and FQNEAQ (reference sequence). Trimming took off 1 base at V and 6 bases at J, with 12 bases between the two ends. There are 15 residues in the CDR3. The CDR3 region has the DNA TGTGCCAGCAGCTTAGTGGCAGGGCCAGCCGGGGAGCTGTTTTTT. This encodes CASSLVAGPAGELFF.

In its sample, this clone was seen a few times. V is TRBV30 and J is TRBJ1-6; 7 positions match TRBD1. Germline assignment: CDR1 GTSNPN and CDR2 SVGIG (reference sequence). V lost 2 bases to trimming and J lost 8 bases; unmatched junction nucleotides: 3. CDR3 size: 13 residues. CDR3: CAWSPQGYSPLHF. CDR3 nucleotides: TGTGCCTGGAGTCCACAGGGGTATTCACCCCTCCACTTT.

As to this clone: Other DNA variants within this sample encode the same CDR3. The chain carries TRBV2 and TRBJ2-1; D not resolved. Per germline, CDR1 SNHLY and CDR2 FYNNEI. V was pared by 4 bases and J by 5 bases, with 3 bases between. This CDR3 is built from 11 residues. The CDR3 DNA is TGTGCCAGCAGTGGAAACAATGAGCAGTTCTTC. It codes for CASSGNNEQFF.

The rearrangement joins TRBV6-5 to TRBJ1-1, with D perhaps matching TRBD1 (6 bases). V lost 7 bases, J lost 3 bases, and 15 bases lay in between. Looked up from germline, CDR1 is MNHEY and CDR2 is SVGAGI. CDR3 length: 14 residues. The CDR3 sequence is CASNYREGDTEAFF. The CDR3 coding sequence is TGTGCCAGCAACTACAGGGAGGGAGACACTGAAGCTTTCTTT.

V is TRBV7-2 and J is TRBJ1-2, with TRBD1 as a possible D gene (5 bases). V dropped 2 bases and J dropped 4 bases, with 14 bases sitting between them. Per the germline V gene, CDR1 is SGHTA and CDR2 is FQGNSA. The CDR3 is made up of 15 amino acids. In DNA, the CDR3 is TGTGCCAGCAGCTTAAATCCAGGGAGTATCTATGGCTACACCTTC. Translated, it gives CASSLNPGSIYGYTF.

Only one count was recorded for this clone. The V and J genes are TRBV29-1 and TRBJ2-7; 9 bases are a match to TRBD1. V shed 3 bases and J 3 bases; nucleotides not matched to a gene: 9. CDR1 and CDR2 (germline): SQVTM, ANQGSEA. The CDR3 consists of 15 residues. In nucleotides, the CDR3 is TGCAGCGTTGATTCCGGACAGGGGTCCGGCTACGAGCAGTACTTC. This sequence encodes CSVDSGQGSGYEQYF.

The chain recombines TRBV5-6 with TRBJ2-3; D remains ambiguous. With 3 bases removed from V and 2 bases from J, the gap between germline ends came to 4 bases. The germline V gene encodes CDR1 SGHDT and CDR2 YYEEEE. This CDR3 contains 12 residues. The CDR3 loop reads CASSWVTDTQYF. The CDR3 DNA sequence: TGTGCCAGCAGCTGGGTCACAGATACGCAGTATTTT.

V usage is TRBV6-1 and J usage is TRBJ2-1; D might be TRBD1 (5 bases). There are 13 residues in the CDR3. Per the germline V gene, CDR1 is MNHNS and CDR2 is SASEGT. V lost 2 bases, J lost 6 bases, and 8 bases lay in between. CDR3 sequence (DNA): TGTGCCAGCAGTGAAACAGGCCCCAATGAGCAGTTCTTC. Protein: CASSETGPNEQFF.

J is TRBJ1-1 and V is TRBV28, with D possibly being TRBD1 (6 bases). The V gene's germline CDR1 is MDHEN and CDR2 SYDVKM. This CDR3 spans 14 amino acids. Trimming cost V 2 bases and J 1 base, with 8 bases left between them. CDR3: CASSLTGPNTEAFF. CDR3 nucleotide sequence: TGTGCCAGCAGTTTAACAGGGCCGAACACTGAAGCTTTCTTT. Supplemented by reference TRBV28 and TRBJ1-1, the full variable domain reads DVKVTQSSRYLVKRTGEKVFLECVQDMDHENMFWYRQDPGLGLRLIYFSYDVKMKEKGDIPEGYSVSREKKERFSLILESASTNQTSMYLCASSLTGPNTEAFFGQGTRLTVV.

J is TRBJ2-1 and V is TRBV9; D may be TRBD2 (5 bases). Germline lookup yields CDR1 SGDLS and CDR2 YYNGEE. The CDR3 has 17 amino acids. V was pared by 2 bases and J by 7 bases, with 22 bases between. The CDR3 spells CASSVPPRDSRVNEQFF. The DNA for the CDR3 is TGTGCCAGCAGCGTGCCGCCCCGGGATTCTCGAGTGAATGAGCAGTTCTTC. The variable domain in full, with the rest retrieved from reference TRBV9 and TRBJ2-1, is DSGVTQTPKHLITATGQRVTLRCSPRSGDLSVYWYQQSLDQGLQFLIQYYNGEERAKGNILERFSAQQFPDLHSELNLSSLELGDSALYFCASSVPPRDSRVNEQFFGPGTRLTVL.

The chain links TRBV5-4 to TRBJ1-1; 7 bases are a match to TRBD1. After removal of 6 bases from V and 9 bases from J, the junction contained 11 bases not matched to a gene. The CDR3 has 13 amino acids. Germline-derived CDR1 and CDR2 are SGHNT and YYREEE (reference sequence). The CDR3 region has the DNA TGTGCCAGCATCACGCCCGGGGGACAGCAAGCTTTCTTT. Its translation is CASITPGGQQAFF.

The chain joins TRBV6-5 to TRBJ2-7; 8 nucleotides match TRBD2. Trimming removed 2 bases from V and 5 bases from J; junction bases left unmatched: 11. The CDR3 runs to 16 residues. Germline CDR1 MNHEY, CDR2 SVGAGI. The CDR3 reads CASSYGLAPDTDEQYF. CDR3 nucleotides: TGTGCCAGCAGTTACGGACTAGCCCCTGACACGGACGAGCAGTACTTC.

The chain links TRBV2 to TRBJ1-5; 10 bases line up with TRBD1. The junction had 8 bases not matched to a gene; V was cut back by 7 bases and J by 8 bases. The V gene's germline CDR1 is SNHLY and CDR2 FYNNEI. This CDR3 has 14 amino acids. The CDR3 reads CASMTGGAVKPQHF. DNA of the CDR3: TGTGCCAGCATGACAGGGGGCGCGGTTAAGCCCCAGCATTTT.

As to this clone: The sample carries other DNA sequences with the same CDR3. The V and J genes are TRBV30 and TRBJ2-1, with D uncertain. This CDR3 has 12 amino acids. Trimming pared 0 bases from V and 9 bases from J, leaving 9 bases between. Germline CDR1 reads GTSNPN; CDR2 reads SVGIG (reference sequence). CDR3 amino acids: CAWSVLGSEQFF. The CDR3 coding sequence is TGTGCCTGGAGTGTACTGGGTTCTGAGCAGTTCTTC. The full variable domain, its missing parts supplied by reference TRBV30 and TRBJ2-1, is SQTIHQWPATLVQPVGSPLSLECTVEGTSNPNLYWYRQAAGRGLQLLFYSVGIGQISSEVPQNLSASRPQDRQFILSSKKLLLSDSGFYLCAWSVLGSEQFFGPGTRLTVL.

The chain joins TRBV28 to TRBJ1-2; no definite D call. The CDR3 runs 15 residues. Deletions cut 1 base from V and 4 bases from J, with 13 bases between. CDR1 and CDR2 (germline): MDHEN, SYDVKM. The CDR3 DNA reads TGTGCCAGCAGTTTATCCCTAACGGGCGGCTATGGCTACACCTTC. Amino acid sequence: CASSLSLTGGYGYTF.

The J gene is TRBJ2-5, the V gene TRBV5-1; TRBD1 might be the D (6 bases). The CDR3 totals 15 residues. Per germline, CDR1 SGHRS and CDR2 YFSETQ. V lost 1 base and J 7 bases, leaving 17 bases between the germline ends. DNA of the CDR3: TGCGCCAGCAGCTTGCCAGGGGAGTATAACGGGACCCAGTACTTC. Translation gives CASSLPGEYNGTQYF.

V usage is TRBV7-8 and J usage is TRBJ2-1; possible D gene TRBD2, 5 bases. Germline CDR1 and CDR2: SGHVS and FQNEAQ. This CDR3 region has 16 residues. The V end was cut by 3 bases, the J end by 10 bases, with 22 bases between. CDR3 region: CASSFSSILSGSEQFF. The CDR3 nucleotides read TGTGCCAGCAGCTTTTCGAGTATCCTTAGTGGGAGCGAGCAGTTCTTC.

V gene TRBV5-8 combines with J gene TRBJ2-7, with D possibly called TRBD1 or TRBD2 (5 bases each). V lost 6 bases and J lost 3, with 25 bases in between. The CDR3 extends over 17 amino acids. Germline assignment: CDR1 SGHTS and CDR2 YDEGEE. CDR3 DNA sequence: TGTGCCAGCACCCCTGAGGGGCAGGGCCCCACGGACTACGAGCAGTACTTC. The encoded protein is CASTPEGQGPTDYEQYF.

This rearrangement joins TRBV10-2 to TRBJ2-7; possibly TRBD1 or TRBD2 for D (6 bases each). V lost 3 bases and J 11 bases, leaving 14 bases between the germline ends. The CDR3 has 12 residues. The germline gives CDR1 WSHSY, CDR2 SAAADI. This CDR3 reads CASSDGGTLEYF. The CDR3 DNA reads as TGCGCCAGCAGTGACGGGGGCACTCTGGAGTACTTC.

The chain combines TRBV9 with TRBJ2-3; D is perhaps TRBD2 (5 bases). The V gene lost 4 bases and the J gene lost 5 bases, with 14 bases spanning the gap. The CDR3 has 14 residues. In germline, CDR1 is SGDLS, CDR2 YYNGEE. CDR3 sequence reads: CASSPRLGVDTQYF. DNA of the CDR3: TGTGCCAGCAGCCCGCGGCTCGGGGTAGATACGCAGTATTTT.